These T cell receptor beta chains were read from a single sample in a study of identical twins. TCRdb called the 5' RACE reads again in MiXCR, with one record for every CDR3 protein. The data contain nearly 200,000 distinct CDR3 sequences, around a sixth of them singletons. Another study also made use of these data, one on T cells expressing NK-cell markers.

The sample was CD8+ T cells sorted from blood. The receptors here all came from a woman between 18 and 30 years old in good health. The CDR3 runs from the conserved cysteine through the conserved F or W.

cdr3_aa: CASSYDGSEAFF; cdr3_length: 12; j_call: TRBJ1-1; v_call: TRBV6-5
cdr3_aa: CASSHEVSSYNEQFF; cdr3_length: 15; j_call: TRBJ2-1; v_call: TRBV7-9
cdr3_aa: CASSPRTGINYEQYF; cdr3_length: 15; j_call: TRBJ2-7; v_call: TRBV19
cdr3_aa: CASSLVIGGGEQFF; cdr3_length: 14; j_call: TRBJ2-1; v_call: TRBV5-6
cdr3_aa: CASSPTPGVGETQYF; cdr3_length: 15; j_call: TRBJ2-5; v_call: TRBV3-1
cdr3_aa: CASSVLDRGAYGYTF; cdr3_length: 15; j_call: TRBJ1-2; v_call: TRBV9
cdr3_aa: CASSHATGQPQHF; cdr3_length: 13; j_call: TRBJ1-5; v_call: TRBV4-1
cdr3_aa: CASSAIVGETQYF; cdr3_length: 13; j_call: TRBJ2-5; v_call: TRBV6-6
cdr3_aa: CASSGTGIYTF; cdr3_length: 11; j_call: TRBJ1-2; v_call: TRBV14
cdr3_aa: CASSPGGVNEQFF; cdr3_length: 13; j_call: TRBJ2-1; v_call: TRBV7-6
cdr3_aa: CASSLVQGRTDTQYF; cdr3_length: 15; j_call: TRBJ2-3; v_call: TRBV7-2
cdr3_aa: CASGPDGPYEQYF; cdr3_length: 13; j_call: TRBJ2-7; v_call: TRBV12-3/TRBV12-4
cdr3_aa: CASSFGLAGVEQFF; cdr3_length: 14; j_call: TRBJ2-1; v_call: TRBV27
cdr3_aa: CASTGSDSNQPQHF; cdr3_length: 14; j_call: TRBJ1-5; v_call: TRBV12-3/TRBV12-4
cdr3_aa: CASKAGTGGTEAFF; cdr3_length: 14; j_call: TRBJ1-1; v_call: TRBV27
cdr3_aa: CSARSGERGAEQFF; cdr3_length: 14; j_call: TRBJ2-1; v_call: TRBV20-1
cdr3_aa: CASSPAASEYSYNEQFF; cdr3_length: 17; j_call: TRBJ2-1; v_call: TRBV9
cdr3_aa: CASSQERDNEQFF; cdr3_length: 13; j_call: TRBJ2-1; v_call: TRBV13
cdr3_aa: CASSLKGEQYF; cdr3_length: 11; j_call: TRBJ2-7; v_call: TRBV11-3
cdr3_aa: CASRNSDRPKAEAFF; cdr3_length: 15; j_call: TRBJ1-1; v_call: TRBV12-3/TRBV12-4
cdr3_aa: CASSHGPGQGDTEAFF; cdr3_length: 16; j_call: TRBJ1-1; v_call: TRBV3-1
cdr3_aa: CASSYTLLAGVPVDHTDTQYF; cdr3_length: 21; j_call: TRBJ2-3; v_call: TRBV6-2/TRBV6-3
cdr3_aa: CASSYSNRAELYEQYF; cdr3_length: 16; j_call: TRBJ2-7; v_call: TRBV6-5
cdr3_aa: CASSELGGTGELFF; cdr3_length: 14; j_call: TRBJ2-2; v_call: TRBV2
cdr3_aa: CASSSGTGLYGYTF; cdr3_length: 14; j_call: TRBJ1-2; v_call: TRBV11-2
cdr3_aa: CSAPRGDKNIQYF; cdr3_length: 13; j_call: TRBJ2-4; v_call: TRBV20-1
cdr3_aa: CAISEGTEQYF; cdr3_length: 11; j_call: TRBJ2-7; v_call: TRBV10-3